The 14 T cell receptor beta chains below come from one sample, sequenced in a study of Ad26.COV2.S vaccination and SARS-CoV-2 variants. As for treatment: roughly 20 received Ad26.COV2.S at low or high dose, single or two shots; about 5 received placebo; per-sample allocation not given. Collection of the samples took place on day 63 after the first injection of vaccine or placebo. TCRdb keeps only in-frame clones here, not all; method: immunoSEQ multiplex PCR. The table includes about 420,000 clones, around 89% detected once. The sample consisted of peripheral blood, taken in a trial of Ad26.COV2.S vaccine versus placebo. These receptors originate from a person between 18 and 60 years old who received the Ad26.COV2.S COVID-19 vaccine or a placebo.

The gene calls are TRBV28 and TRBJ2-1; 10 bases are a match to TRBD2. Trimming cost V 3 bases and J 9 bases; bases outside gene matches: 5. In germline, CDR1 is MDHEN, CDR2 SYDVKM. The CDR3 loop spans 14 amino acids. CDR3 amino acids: CASSFLAGVGEQFF. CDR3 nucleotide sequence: TGTGCCAGCAGTTTCCTAGCGGGGGTCGGTGAGCAGTTCTTC.

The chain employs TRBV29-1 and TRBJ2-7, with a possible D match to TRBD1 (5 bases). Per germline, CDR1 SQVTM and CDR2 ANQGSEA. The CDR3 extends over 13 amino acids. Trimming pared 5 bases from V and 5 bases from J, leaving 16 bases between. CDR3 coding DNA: TGCAGCGTTTCCACCTTCCCGACAGACGAGCAGTACTTC. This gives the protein CSVSTFPTDEQYF.

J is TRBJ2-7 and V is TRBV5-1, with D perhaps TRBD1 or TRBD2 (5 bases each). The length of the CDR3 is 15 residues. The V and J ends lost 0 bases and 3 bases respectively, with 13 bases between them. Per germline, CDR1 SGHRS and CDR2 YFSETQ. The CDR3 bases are TGCGCCAGCAGCTTGGCCAGGGAGATTGGCTACGAGCAGTACTTC. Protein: CASSLAREIGYEQYF.

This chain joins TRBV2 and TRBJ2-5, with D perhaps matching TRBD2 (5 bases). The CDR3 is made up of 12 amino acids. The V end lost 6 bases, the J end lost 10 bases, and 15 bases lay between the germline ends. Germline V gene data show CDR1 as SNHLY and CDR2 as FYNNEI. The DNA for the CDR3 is TGTGCCAGCAGGAGGGAAATAAGGGACCAGTACTTC. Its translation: CASRREIRDQYF.

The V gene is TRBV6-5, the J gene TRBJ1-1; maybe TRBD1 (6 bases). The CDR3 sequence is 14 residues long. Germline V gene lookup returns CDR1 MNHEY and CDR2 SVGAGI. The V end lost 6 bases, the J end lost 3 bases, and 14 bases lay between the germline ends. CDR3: CASRPRGHYTEAFF. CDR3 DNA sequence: TGTGCCAGCAGACCCCGGGGACACTACACTGAAGCTTTCTTT.

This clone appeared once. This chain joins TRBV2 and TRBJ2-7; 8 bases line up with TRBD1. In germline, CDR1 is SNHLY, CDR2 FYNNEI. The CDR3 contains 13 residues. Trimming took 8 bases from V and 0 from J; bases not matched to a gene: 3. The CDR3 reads CASRDRSSYEQYF. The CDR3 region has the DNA TGTGCCAGCCGGGACAGGAGCTCCTACGAGCAGTACTTC.

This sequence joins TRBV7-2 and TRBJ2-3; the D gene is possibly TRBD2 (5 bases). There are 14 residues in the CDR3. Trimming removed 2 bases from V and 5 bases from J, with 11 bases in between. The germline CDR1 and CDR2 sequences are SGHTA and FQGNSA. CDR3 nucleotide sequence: TGTGCCAGCAGCTTAACACTAGTTCAAGATACGCAGTATTTT. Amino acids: CASSLTLVQDTQYF.

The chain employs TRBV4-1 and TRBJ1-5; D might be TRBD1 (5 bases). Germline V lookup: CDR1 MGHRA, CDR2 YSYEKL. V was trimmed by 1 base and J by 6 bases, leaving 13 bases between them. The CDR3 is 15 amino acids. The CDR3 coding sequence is TGCGCCAGCAGCCAAGTCCAAGGGGACGGTCAGCCCCAGCATTTT. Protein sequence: CASSQVQGDGQPQHF.

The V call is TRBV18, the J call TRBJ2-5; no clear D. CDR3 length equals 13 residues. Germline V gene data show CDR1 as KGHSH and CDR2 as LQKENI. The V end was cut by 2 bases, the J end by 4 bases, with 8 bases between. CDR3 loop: CASSPEVGETQYF. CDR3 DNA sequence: TGTGCCAGCTCACCAGAGGTAGGAGAGACCCAGTACTTC.

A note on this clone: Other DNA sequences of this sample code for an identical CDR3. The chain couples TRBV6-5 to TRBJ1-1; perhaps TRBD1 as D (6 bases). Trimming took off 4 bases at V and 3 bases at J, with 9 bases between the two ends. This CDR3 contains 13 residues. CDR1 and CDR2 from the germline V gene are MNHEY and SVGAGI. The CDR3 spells CASSLTGYTEAFF. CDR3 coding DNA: TGTGCCAGCAGTTTAACAGGGTACACTGAAGCTTTCTTT.

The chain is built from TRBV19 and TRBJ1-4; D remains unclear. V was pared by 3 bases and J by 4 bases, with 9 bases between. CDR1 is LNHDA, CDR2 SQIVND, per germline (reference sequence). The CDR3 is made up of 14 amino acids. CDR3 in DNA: TGTGCCAGTAGTATTGGCGGCCATAATGAAAAACTGTTTTTT. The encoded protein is CASSIGGHNEKLFF. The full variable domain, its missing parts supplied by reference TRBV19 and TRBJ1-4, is DGGITQSPKYLFRKEGQNVTLSCEQNLNHDAMYWYRQDPGQGLRLIYYSQIVNDFQKGDIAEGYSVSREKKESFPLTVTSAQKNPTAFYLCASSIGGHNEKLFFGSGTQLSVL.

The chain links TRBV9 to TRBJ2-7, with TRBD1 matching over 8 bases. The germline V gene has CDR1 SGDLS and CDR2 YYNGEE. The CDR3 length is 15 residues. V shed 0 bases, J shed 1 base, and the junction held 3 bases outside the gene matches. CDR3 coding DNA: TGTGCCAGCAGCGTAGTGGGGGACAGGTCCTACGAGCAGTACTTC. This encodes CASSVVGDRSYEQYF.

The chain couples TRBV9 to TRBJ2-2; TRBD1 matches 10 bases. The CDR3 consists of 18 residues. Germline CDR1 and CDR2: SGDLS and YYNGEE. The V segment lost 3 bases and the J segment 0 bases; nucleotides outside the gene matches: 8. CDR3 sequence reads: CASSESGQGTSNTGELFF. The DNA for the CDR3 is TGTGCCAGCAGCGAGTCGGGACAGGGGACTTCGAACACCGGGGAGCTGTTTTTT.

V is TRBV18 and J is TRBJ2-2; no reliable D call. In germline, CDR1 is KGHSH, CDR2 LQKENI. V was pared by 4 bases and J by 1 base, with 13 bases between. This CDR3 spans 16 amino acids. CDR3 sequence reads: CASSLAQLLNTGELFF. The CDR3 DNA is TGTGCCAGCTCACTCGCGCAACTTTTGAACACCGGGGAGCTGTTTTTT.